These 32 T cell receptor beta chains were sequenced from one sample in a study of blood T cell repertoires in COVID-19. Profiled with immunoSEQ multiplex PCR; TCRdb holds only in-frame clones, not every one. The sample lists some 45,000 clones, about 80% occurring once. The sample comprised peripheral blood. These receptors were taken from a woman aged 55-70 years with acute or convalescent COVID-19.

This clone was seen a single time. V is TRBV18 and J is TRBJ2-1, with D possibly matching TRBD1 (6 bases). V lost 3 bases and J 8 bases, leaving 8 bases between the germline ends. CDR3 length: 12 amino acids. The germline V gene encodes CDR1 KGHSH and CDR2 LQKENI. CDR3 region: CASSPKGDEQFF. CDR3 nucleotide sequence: TGTGCCAGCTCACCCAAGGGGGATGAGCAGTTCTTC.

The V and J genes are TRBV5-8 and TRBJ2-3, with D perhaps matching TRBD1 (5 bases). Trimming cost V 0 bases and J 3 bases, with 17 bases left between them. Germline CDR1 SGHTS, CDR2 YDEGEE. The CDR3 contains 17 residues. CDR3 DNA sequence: TGTGCCAGCAGCTTGGATGCAGGGTTTAGTGGGACAGATACGCAGTATTTT. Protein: CASSLDAGFSGTDTQYF.

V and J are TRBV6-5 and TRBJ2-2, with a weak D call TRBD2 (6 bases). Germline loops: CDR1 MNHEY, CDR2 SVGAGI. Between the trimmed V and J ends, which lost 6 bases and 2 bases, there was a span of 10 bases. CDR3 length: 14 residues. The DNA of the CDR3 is TGTGCCAGCAGACGCGGGGTTAACACCGGGGAGCTGTTTTTT. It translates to CASRRGVNTGELFF.

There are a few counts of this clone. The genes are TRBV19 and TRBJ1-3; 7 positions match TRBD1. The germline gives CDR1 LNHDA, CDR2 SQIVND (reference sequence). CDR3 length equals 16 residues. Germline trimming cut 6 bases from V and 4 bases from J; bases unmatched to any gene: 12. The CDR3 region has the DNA TGTGCCAGTAGCGAGCGACAGGGATTATTGGGAAACACCATATATTTT. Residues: CASSERQGLLGNTIYF.

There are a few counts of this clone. The CDR3 DNA follows: TGTGCCACCAGCGCCCCTTTCGGGAACACTGAAGCTTTCTTT. It yields the protein CATSAPFGNTEAFF. J is TRBJ1-1 and V is TRBV15; D gene ambiguous. Trimming took 5 bases from V and 1 from J, leaving 11 bases between them. There are 14 residues in the CDR3. Germline assignment: CDR1 LNHNV and CDR2 YYDKDF (reference sequence). Full variable domain (remainder filled in from reference TRBV15 and TRBJ1-1): DAMVIQNPRYQVTQFGKPVTLSCSQTLNHNVMYWYQQKSSQAPKLLFHYYDKDFNNEADTPDNFQSRRPNTSFCFLDIRSPGLGDTAMYLCATSAPFGNTEAFFGQGTRLTVV.

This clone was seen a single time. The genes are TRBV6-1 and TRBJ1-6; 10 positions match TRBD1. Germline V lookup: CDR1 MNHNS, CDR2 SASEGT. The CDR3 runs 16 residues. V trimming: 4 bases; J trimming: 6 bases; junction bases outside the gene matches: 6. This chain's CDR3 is CASSVRDRGFNSPLHF. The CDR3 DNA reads TGTGCCAGCAGTGTCCGGGACAGGGGCTTTAATTCACCCCTCCACTTT.

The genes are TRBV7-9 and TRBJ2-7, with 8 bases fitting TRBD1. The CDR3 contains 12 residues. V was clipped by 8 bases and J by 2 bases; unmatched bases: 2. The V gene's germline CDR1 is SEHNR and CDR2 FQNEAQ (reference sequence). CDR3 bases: TGTGCCAGCGGACAGGGTACCTACGAGCAGTACTTC. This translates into CASGQGTYEQYF. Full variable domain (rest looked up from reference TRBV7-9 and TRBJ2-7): DTGVSQNPRHKITKRGQNVTFRCDPISEHNRLYWYRQTLGQGPEFLTYFQNEAQLEKSRLLSDRFSAERPKGSFSTLEIQRTEQGDSAMYLCASGQGTYEQYFGPGTRLTVT.

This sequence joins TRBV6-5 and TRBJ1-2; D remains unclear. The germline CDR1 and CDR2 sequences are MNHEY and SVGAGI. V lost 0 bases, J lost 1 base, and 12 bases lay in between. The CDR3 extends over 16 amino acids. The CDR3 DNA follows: TGTGCCAGCAGTTACTCAGCGGACTTCGGTAACTATGGCTACACCTTC. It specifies CASSYSADFGNYGYTF.

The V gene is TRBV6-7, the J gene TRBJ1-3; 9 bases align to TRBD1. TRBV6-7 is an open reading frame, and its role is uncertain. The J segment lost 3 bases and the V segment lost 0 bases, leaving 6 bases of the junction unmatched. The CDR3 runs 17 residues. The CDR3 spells CASSYSGDRAFGNTIYF. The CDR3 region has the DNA TGTGCCAGCAGTTACTCGGGGGACAGGGCCTTTGGAAACACCATATATTTT.

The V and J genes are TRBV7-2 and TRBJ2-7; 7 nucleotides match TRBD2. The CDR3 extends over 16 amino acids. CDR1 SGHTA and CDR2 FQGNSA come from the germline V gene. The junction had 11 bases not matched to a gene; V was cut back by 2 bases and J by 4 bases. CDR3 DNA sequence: TGTGCCAGCAGCTTATCTAGCGGTGTCTTACGTTACGAGCAGTACTTC. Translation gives CASSLSSGVLRYEQYF.

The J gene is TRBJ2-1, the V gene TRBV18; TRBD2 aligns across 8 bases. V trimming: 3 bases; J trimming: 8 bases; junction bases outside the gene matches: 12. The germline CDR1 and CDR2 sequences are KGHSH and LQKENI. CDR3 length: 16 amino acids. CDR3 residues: CASSPPGTSFSDEQFF. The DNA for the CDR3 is TGTGCCAGCTCACCCCCCGGGACTAGTTTTTCGGATGAGCAGTTCTTC.

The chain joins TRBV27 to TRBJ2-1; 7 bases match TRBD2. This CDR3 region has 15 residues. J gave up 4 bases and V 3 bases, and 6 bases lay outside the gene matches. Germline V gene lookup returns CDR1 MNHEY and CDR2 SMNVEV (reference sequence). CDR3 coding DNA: TGTGCCAGCAGTTTGAGGCGGGGGATTTACAATGAGCAGTTCTTC. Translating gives CASSLRRGIYNEQFF.

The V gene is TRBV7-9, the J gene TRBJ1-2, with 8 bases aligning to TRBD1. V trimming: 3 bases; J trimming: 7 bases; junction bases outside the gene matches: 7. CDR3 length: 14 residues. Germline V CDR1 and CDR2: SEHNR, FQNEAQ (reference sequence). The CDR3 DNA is TGTGCCAGCAGCTTCGGACAGGGCAATTCTGGCTACACCTTC. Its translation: CASSFGQGNSGYTF. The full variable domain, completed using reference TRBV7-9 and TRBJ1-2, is DTGVSQNPRHKITKRGQNVTFRCDPISEHNRLYWYRQTLGQGPEFLTYFQNEAQLEKSRLLSDRFSAERPKGSFSTLEIQRTEQGDSAMYLCASSFGQGNSGYTFGSGTRLTVV.

The CDR3 nucleotides are TGTGCCAGCAGGATGGGACAGAACTATGGCTACACCTTC. The encoded protein is CASRMGQNYGYTF. This chain joins TRBV7-9 and TRBJ1-2; TRBD1 matches 7 bases. The CDR3 spans 13 residues. The germline CDR1 and CDR2 sequences are SEHNR and FQNEAQ (reference sequence). V trimming: 6 bases; J trimming: 2 bases; junction bases outside the gene matches: 3. Drawing the rest from reference TRBV7-9 and TRBJ1-2, the complete variable domain is DTGVSQNPRHKITKRGQNVTFRCDPISEHNRLYWYRQTLGQGPEFLTYFQNEAQLEKSRLLSDRFSAERPKGSFSTLEIQRTEQGDSAMYLCASRMGQNYGYTFGSGTRLTVV.

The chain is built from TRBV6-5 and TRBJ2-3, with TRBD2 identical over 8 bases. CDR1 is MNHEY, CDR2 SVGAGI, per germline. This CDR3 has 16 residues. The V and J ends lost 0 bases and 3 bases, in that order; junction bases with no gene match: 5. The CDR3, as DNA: TGTGCCAGCAGTTACTCAAGCGGGGGCGGTACAGATACGCAGTATTTT. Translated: CASSYSSGGGTDTQYF.

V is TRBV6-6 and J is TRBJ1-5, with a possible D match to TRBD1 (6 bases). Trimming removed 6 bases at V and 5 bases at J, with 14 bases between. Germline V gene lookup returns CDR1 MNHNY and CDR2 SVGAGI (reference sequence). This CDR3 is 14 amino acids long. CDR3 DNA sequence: TGTGCCAGCAGAATACCGGGACAAGATCAGCCCCAGCATTTT. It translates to CASRIPGQDQPQHF.

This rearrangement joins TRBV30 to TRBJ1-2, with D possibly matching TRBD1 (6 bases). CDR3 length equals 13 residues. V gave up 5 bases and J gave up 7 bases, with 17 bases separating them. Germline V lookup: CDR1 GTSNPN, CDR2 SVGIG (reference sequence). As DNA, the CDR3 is TGTGCCTGGGAGGGTAGGGGGGGCCGTGGCTACACCTTC. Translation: CAWEGRGGRGYTF.

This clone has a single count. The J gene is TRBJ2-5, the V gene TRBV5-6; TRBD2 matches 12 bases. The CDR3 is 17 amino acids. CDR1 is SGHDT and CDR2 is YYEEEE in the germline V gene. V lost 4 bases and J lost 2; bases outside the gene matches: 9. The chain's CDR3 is CASSRTSGGLPQETQYF. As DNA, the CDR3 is TGTGCCAGCAGCCGAACTAGCGGGGGGCTTCCTCAAGAGACCCAGTACTTC.

CDR3 sequence (DNA): TGTGCCAGCAGTCCCCCCCGACTGGGTCGGGGTTACGGCTACACCTTC. As protein: CASSPPRLGRGYGYTF. V gene TRBV6-2 or TRBV6-3 combines with J gene TRBJ1-2; D not resolved. This CDR3 has 16 residues. From germline, CDR1 is MNHEY and CDR2 SVGEGT. V lost 5 bases and J 8 bases, leaving 24 bases between the germline ends.

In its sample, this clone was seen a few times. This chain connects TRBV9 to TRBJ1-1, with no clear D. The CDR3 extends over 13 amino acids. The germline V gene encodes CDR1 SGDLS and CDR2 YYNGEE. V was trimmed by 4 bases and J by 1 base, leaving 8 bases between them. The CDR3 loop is CASSTDQNTEAFF. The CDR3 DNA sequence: TGTGCCAGCAGCACAGACCAGAACACTGAAGCTTTCTTT.

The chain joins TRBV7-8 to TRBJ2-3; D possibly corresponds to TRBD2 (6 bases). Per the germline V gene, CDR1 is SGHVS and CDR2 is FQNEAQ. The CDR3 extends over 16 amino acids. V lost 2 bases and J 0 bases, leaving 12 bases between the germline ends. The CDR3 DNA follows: TGTGCCAGCAGCTTACACGGGGGACTGAGCACAGATACGCAGTATTTT. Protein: CASSLHGGLSTDTQYF.

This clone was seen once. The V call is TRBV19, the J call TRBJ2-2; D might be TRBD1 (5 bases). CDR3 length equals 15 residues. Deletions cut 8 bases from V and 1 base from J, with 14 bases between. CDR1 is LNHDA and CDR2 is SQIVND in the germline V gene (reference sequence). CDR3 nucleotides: TGTGCCAGTTTCCCAGGACACCTGAACACCGGGGAGCTGTTTTTT. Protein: CASFPGHLNTGELFF.

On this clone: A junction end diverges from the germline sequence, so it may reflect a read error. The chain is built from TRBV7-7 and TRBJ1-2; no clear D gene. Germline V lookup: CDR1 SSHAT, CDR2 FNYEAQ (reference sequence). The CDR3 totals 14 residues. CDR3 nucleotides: TGTGCTAGCAGTCCCCTCAGGCAGGCATTAGACTACACCTTC. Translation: CASSPLRQALDYTF.

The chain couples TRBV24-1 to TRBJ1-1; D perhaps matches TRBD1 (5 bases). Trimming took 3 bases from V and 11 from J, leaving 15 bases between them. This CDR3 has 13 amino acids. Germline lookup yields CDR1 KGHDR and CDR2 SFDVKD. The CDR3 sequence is CATSDVGGVEAFF. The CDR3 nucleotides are TGTGCCACCAGTGATGTGGGGGGGGTTGAGGCTTTCTTT.

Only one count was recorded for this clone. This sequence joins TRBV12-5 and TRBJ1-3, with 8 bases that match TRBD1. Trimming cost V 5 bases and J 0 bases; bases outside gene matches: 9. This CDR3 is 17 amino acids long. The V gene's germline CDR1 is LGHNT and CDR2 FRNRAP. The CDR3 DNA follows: TGTGCTAGTGGTCCCGGACAGGGAACTTACTCTGGAAACACCATATATTTT. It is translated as CASGPGQGTYSGNTIYF. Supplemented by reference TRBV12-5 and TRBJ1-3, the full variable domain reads DARVTQTPRHKVTEMGQEVTMRCQPILGHNTVFWYRQTMMQGLELLAYFRNRAPLDDSGMPKDRFSAEMPDATLATLKIQPSEPRDSAVYFCASGPGQGTYSGNTIYFGEGSWLTVV.

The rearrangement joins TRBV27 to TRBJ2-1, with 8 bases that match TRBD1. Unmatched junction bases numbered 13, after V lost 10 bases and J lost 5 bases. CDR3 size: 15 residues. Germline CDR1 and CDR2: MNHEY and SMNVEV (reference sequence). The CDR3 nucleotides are TGTGCCACCACGAGTTCGGGACAGGTTGACAATGAGCAGTTCTTC. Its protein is CATTSSGQVDNEQFF.

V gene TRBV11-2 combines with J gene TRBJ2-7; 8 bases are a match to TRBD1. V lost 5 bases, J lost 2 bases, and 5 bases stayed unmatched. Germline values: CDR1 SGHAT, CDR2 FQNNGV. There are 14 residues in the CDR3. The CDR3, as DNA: TGTGCCAGCAGCCCCCAGGACAGGGCCTACGAGCAGTACTTC. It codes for CASSPQDRAYEQYF.

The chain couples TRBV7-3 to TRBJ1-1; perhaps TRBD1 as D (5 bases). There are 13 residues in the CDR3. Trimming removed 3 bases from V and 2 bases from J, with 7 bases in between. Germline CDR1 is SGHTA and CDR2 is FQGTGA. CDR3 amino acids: CASSFWGNTEAFF. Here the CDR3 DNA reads TGTGCCAGCAGCTTCTGGGGCAACACTGAAGCTTTCTTT.

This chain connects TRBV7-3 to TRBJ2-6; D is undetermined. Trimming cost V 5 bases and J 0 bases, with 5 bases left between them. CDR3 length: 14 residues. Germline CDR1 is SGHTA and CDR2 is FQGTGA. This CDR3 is CASSRSSGANVLTF. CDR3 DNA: TGTGCCAGCAGCCGCAGCTCTGGGGCCAACGTCCTGACTTTC.

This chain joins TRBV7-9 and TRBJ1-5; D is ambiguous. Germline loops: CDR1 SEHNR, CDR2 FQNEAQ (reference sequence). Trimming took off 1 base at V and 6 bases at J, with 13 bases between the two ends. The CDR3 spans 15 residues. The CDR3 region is CASSLDGLTGQPQHF. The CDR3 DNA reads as TGTGCCAGCAGCTTAGATGGACTTACCGGTCAGCCCCAGCATTTT.

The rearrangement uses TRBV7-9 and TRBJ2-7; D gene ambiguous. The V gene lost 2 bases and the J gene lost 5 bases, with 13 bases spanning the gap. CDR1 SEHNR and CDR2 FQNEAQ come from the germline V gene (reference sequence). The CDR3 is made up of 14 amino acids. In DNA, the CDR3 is TGTGCCAGCAGCTTACCGTCGGGTTCCCACGAGCAGTACTTC. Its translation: CASSLPSGSHEQYF.

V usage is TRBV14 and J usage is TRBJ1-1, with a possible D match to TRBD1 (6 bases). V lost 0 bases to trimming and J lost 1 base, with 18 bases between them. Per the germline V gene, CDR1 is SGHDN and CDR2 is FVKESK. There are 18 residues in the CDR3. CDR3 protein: CASSQDLKDRLQNTEAFF. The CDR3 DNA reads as TGTGCCAGCAGCCAAGATCTTAAGGACAGACTCCAGAACACTGAAGCTTTCTTT.